The entry below describes one TCR beta chain. Other DNA sequences from this sample encode an identical CDR3 as well. CDR3 length equals 11 residues. The V end was cut by 1 base, the J end by 6 bases, with 4 bases between. The germline V gene encodes CDR1 MNHEY and CDR2 SVGAGI. This entry comes from a study of blood T cell repertoires in COVID-19. As for the study in general: T cells, B-cell-depleted T cells, or PBMCs provided the cDNA or gDNA that served as material.

Using immunoSEQ multiplex PCR, the repertoire was profiled, and TCRdb retains in-frame clones only, with some absent. The table lists 350,000 to 450,000 clones, around 91% of them singletons. The chain combines TRBV6-5 with TRBJ2-7, with no clear D. Input material: peripheral blood. This clonotype originated in a woman in her thirties or forties with COVID-19, enrolled during active disease. CDR3 sequence reads: CASSYYSEQYF. The CDR3 coding sequence is TGTGCCAGCAGTTACTACAGCGAGCAGTACTTC.